This TCR beta chain was obtained from a study of blood T cell repertoires in COVID-19. Germline CDR1 is GTSNPN and CDR2 is SVGIG (reference sequence). The CDR3 extends over 13 amino acids. Trimming removed 2 bases from V and 6 bases from J, with 10 bases in between. Authors' methods: Amplifying reference gene primers gave estimates of nucleated cell counts. Method: immunoSEQ multiplex PCR; TCRdb's copy keeps in-frame clones and lacks some. D and trimming were read from the DNA, whereas the V and J calls and clone size are those reported in that table. Here the sample spans 100,000 to 120,000 clones, 85% being singletons.

The V and J genes are TRBV30 and TRBJ2-2; D possibly corresponds to TRBD1 (6 bases). Sequencing was performed on peripheral blood. The sequence was obtained from a man aged 40-49 years with acute or convalescent COVID-19. CDR3 region: CAWSPYRAGELFF. CDR3 in DNA: TGTGCCTGGAGTCCATACAGGGCCGGGGAGCTGTTTTTT.